This T cell receptor beta chain was identified in a study of CD8 T cells in Susac syndrome. Study findings and constraints: As acknowledged by the study, its TCR sequencing and HLA analysis included a relatively small number of individuals.

V lost 7 bases, J lost 3 bases, and 12 bases stayed unmatched. Germline CDR1 reads LNHDA; CDR2 reads SQIVND (reference sequence). CDR3 length: 16 residues. With random hexamers, reverse transcription was performed on about 0.5 to 1 ug of RNA. MiXCR, run by TCRdb on the immunoSEQ multiplex PCR reads, gives a single entry per CDR3 protein. In the table there are 150,000 or so distinct CDR3 sequences, approximately 93% of which are singletons. Comments on this clonotype: As yet, its antigen is unknown.

The rearrangement links TRBV19 to TRBJ1-1, with TRBD1 matching 9 bases. The sequence derives from a human donor with multiple sclerosis. The material sequenced was CD4+ T cells from PBMCs. In DNA form, the CDR3 reads TGTGCCAGTAACCGCCTCCGACAGGGGGTTCACACTGAAGCTTTCTTT. It translates to CASNRLRQGVHTEAFF.